The clone carrying this T cell receptor (beta chain) was seen only a few times. Its antigen is unidentified. These data originate in a study of response to subunit inactivated influenza vaccine. Study-level findings and limits: The authors offered the suggestion that each seasonal influenza vaccination recruits few new T cells.

TCRdb reanalysed the RT-PCR reads using MiXCR and keeps one entry per CDR3 protein. The sample contains 710,000 or so distinct CDR3 sequences, 15% to 17% of which appear only once. V was cut by 1 base and J by 0 bases, with 24 bases left in between. CDR3 length equals 20 residues. Germline-derived CDR1 and CDR2 are SGHAT and FQNNGV. V usage is TRBV11-2 and J usage is TRBJ1-1, with D hard to call. The TCR comes from a man aged 45-65 years who received an inactivated influenza vaccine. The sequencing used PBMCs from blood, collected about 13 days after vaccination. The CDR3: CASSLGVVYGKGTMNTEAFF. CDR3 sequence (DNA): TGTGCCAGCAGCTTAGGAGTGGTATACGGTAAGGGCACCATGAACACTGAAGCTTTCTTT.